This T cell receptor (beta chain) was captured by sequencing in a study of neurological immune-mediated disorders. Findings and limits, study-wide: Clinical and MRI features did not associate with the cluster found in multiple sclerosis patients.

This clonotype was picked up many times. Its antigen is unknown. Trimming took 6 bases from V and 0 from J; bases not matched to a gene: 7. This CDR3 has 14 residues. The germline V gene encodes CDR1 DFQATT and CDR2 SNEGSKA (reference sequence). TCRdb re-derived calls from the 5' RACE reads in MiXCR, one entry per CDR3 protein. Of over 35,000 distinct CDR3 sequences listed, 3.8% are singletons. The sequence was collected from a man aged 25 to 40 with multiple sclerosis. The specimen sequenced was PBMCs. The chain joins TRBV20-1 to TRBJ2-7; TRBD1 matches 8 bases. The CDR3: CSAPDRAVSYEQYF. The CDR3 DNA sequence: TGCAGTGCACCGGACAGGGCGGTCTCCTACGAGCAGTACTTC.